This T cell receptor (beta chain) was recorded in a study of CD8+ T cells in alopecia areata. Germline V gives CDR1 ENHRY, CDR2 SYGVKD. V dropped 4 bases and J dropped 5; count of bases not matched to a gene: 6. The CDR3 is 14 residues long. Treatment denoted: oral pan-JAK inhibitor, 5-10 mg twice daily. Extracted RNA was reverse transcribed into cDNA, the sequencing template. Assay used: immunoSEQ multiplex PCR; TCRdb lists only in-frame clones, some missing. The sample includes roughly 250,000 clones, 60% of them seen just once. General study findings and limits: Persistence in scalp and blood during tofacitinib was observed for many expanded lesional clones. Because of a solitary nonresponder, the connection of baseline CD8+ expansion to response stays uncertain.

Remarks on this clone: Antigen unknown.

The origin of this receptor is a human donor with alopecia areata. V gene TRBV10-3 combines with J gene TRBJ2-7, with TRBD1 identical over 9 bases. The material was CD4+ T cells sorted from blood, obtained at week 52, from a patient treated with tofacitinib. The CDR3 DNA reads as TGTGCCATCAGTGGGGGACAGGGTGCCCACGAGCAGTACTTC. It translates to CAISGGQGAHEQYF.